This T cell receptor beta chain was sequenced in a study of shared clonotypes between healthy human individuals. Per the study methods: Sequence data from immunoSEQ were junction-only and lacked quality scores; consequently, filtering differed. Method: immunoSEQ multiplex PCR; TCRdb's copy keeps in-frame clones and lacks some. V, J and clone size were drawn from that table, and D and trimming were deduced from the DNA. The table shows about 1.5 million clones, with 95% to 99% occurring only once. Each of the donors was a healthy adult who was HIV-negative and had not had a recent acute infection or vaccination. The CDR3 has 15 residues. The germline V gene encodes CDR1 SGHTS and CDR2 YDEGEE. V was pared by 2 bases and J by 4 bases, with 14 bases between.

The chain recombines TRBV5-8 with TRBJ2-3, with D perhaps TRBD1 (5 bases). The TCR was taken from a young man in good health. The sequencing sample was made of naive CD4+ T cells sorted from blood. This sample's subset: CD45RA+ positively selected. The CDR3 sequence is CASSLQAVIPDTQYF. The CDR3 coding sequence is TGTGCCAGCAGCTTACAGGCTGTGATACCAGATACGCAGTATTTT.